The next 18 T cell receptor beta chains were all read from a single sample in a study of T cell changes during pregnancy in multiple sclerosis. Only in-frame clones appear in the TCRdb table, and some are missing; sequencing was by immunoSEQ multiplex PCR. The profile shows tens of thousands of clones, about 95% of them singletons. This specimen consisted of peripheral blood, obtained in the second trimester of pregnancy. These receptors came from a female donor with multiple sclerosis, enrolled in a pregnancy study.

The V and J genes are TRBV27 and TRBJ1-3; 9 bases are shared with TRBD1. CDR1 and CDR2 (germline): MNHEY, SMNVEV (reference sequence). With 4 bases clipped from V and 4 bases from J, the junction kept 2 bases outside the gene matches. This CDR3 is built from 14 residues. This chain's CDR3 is CASSSGQGGNTIYF. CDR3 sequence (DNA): TGTGCCAGCAGTTCGGGACAGGGAGGAAACACCATATATTTT.

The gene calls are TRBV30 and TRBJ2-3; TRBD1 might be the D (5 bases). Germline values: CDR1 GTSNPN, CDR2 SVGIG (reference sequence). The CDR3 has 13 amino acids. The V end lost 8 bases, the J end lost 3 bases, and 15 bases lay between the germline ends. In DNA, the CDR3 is TGTGCCAGAACAGGAAAGGGGACAGATACGCAGTATTTT. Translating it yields CARTGKGTDTQYF.

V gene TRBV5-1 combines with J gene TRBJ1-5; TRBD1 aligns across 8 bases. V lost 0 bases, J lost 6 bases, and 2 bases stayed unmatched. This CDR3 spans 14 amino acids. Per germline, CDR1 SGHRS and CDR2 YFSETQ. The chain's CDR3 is CASSLDRGGQPQHF. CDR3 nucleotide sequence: TGCGCCAGCAGCTTGGACAGGGGGGGTCAGCCCCAGCATTTT.

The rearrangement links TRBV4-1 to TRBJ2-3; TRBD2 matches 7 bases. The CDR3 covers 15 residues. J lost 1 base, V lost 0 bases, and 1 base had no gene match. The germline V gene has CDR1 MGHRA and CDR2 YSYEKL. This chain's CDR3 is CASSQDGGGTDTQYF. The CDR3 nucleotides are TGCGCCAGCAGCCAAGATGGGGGGGGCACAGATACGCAGTATTTT.

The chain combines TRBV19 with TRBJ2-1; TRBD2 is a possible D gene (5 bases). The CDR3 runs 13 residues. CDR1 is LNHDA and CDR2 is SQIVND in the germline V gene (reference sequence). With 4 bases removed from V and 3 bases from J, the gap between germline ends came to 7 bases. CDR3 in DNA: TGTGCCAGTAGTACGGGAAACTACAATGAGCAGTTCTTC. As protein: CASSTGNYNEQFF.

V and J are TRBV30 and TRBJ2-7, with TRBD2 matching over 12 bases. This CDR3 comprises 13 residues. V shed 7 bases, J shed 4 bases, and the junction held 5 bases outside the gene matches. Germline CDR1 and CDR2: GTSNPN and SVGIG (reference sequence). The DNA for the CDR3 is TGTGCCTATAGGACTAGCGGGAATTACGAGCAGTACTTC. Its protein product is CAYRTSGNYEQYF.

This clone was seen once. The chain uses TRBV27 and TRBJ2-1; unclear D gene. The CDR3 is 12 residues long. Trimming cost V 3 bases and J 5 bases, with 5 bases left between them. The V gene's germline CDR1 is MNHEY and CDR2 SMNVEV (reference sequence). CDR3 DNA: TGTGCCAGCAGTTTCGTCGACAATGAGCAGTTCTTC. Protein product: CASSFVDNEQFF.

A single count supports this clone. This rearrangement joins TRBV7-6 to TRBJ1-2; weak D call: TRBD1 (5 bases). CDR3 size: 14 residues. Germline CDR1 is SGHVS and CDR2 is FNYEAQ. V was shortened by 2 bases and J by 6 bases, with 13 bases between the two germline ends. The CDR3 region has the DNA TGTGCCAGCAGCTTATTCGGGGGGTCTGATGGCTACACCTTC. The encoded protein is CASSLFGGSDGYTF.

The CDR3 reads CASGLISPPQSGRVRYTDTQYF. The CDR3 DNA reads TGTGCTAGTGGTTTGATCTCGCCCCCCCAAAGCGGGAGAGTGCGGTACACAGATACGCAGTATTTT. The chain has TRBV12-5 and TRBJ2-3; 8 bases line up with TRBD2. The germline CDR1 and CDR2 sequences are LGHNT and FRNRAP. V lost 2 bases, J lost 2 bases, and 24 bases stayed unmatched. The CDR3 is 22 residues long.

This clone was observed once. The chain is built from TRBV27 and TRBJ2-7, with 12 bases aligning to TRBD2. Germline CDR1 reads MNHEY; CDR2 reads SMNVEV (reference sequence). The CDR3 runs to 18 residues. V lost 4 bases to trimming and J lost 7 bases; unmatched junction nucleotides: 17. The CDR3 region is CASSSRTSSGRAPREQYF. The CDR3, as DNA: TGTGCCAGCAGTTCCAGGACATCTAGCGGGAGGGCCCCTCGGGAGCAGTACTTC.

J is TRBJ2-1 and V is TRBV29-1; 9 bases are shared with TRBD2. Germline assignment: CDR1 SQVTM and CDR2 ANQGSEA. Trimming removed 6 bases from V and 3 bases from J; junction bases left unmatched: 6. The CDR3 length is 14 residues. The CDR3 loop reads CSVVLAGVYNEQFF. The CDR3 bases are TGCAGCGTGGTACTAGCGGGCGTCTACAATGAGCAGTTCTTC.

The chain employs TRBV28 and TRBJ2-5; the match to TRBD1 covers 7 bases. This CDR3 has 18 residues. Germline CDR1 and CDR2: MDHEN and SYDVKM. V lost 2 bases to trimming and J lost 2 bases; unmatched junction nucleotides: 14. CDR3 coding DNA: TGTGCCAGCAGTTTAGGGACGCACCACAGGGGCCTTCAAGAGACCCAGTACTTC. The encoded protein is CASSLGTHHRGLQETQYF. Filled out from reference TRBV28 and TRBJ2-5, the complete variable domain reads DVKVTQSSRYLVKRTGEKVFLECVQDMDHENMFWYRQDPGLGLRLIYFSYDVKMKEKGDIPEGYSVSREKKERFSLILESASTNQTSMYLCASSLGTHHRGLQETQYFGPGTRLLVL.

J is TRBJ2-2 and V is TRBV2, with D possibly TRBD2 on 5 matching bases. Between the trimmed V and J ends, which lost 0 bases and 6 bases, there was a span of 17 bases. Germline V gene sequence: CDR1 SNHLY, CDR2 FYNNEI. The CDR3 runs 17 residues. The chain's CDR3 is CASSEAPSTSVPGELFF. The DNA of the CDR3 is TGTGCCAGCAGTGAAGCTCCCTCTACTAGTGTCCCCGGGGAGCTGTTTTTT.

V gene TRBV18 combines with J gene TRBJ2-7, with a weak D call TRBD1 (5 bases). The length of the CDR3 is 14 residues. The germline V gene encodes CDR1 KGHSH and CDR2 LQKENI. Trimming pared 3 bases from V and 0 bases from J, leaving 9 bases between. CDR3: CASSPQGDSYEQYF. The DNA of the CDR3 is TGTGCCAGCTCACCCCAGGGTGACTCCTACGAGCAGTACTTC.

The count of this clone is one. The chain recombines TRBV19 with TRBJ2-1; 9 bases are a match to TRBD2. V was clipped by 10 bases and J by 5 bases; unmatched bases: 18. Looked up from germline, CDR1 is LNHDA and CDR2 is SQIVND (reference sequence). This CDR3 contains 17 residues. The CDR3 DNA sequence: TGTGCCACTATGGCCTACCCTAGACTAGCGGACCACAATGAGCAGTTCTTC. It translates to CATMAYPRLADHNEQFF.

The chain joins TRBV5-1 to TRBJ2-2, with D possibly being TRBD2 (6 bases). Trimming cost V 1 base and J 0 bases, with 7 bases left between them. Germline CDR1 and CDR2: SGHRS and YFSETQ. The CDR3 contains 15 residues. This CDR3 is CASSLWTTNTGELFF. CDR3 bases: TGCGCCAGCAGCTTGTGGACTACGAACACCGGGGAGCTGTTTTTT.

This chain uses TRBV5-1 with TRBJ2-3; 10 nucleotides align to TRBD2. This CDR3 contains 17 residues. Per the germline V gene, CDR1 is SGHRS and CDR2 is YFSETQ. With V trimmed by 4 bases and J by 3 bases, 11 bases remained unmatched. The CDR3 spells CASSRGSSGSVTDTQYF. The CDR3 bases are TGCGCCAGCAGCCGCGGCTCTAGCGGGAGTGTAACAGATACGCAGTATTTT.

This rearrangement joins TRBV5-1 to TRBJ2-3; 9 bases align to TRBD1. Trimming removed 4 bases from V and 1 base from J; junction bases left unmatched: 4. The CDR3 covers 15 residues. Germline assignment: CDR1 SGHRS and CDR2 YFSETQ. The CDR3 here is CASSGRDRGTDTQYF. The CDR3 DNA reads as TGCGCCAGCAGCGGCCGGGACAGGGGCACAGATACGCAGTATTTT.